This paragraph reports one TCR beta chain. Its antigen remains unknown. The data derive from a study of T-cell memory formation after mild COVID-19. Study results and limitations: Among clones peaking at day 37 in the second wave, SARS-CoV-2 specificity remained unconfirmed. Clones that got smaller from day 15 to 85 had even CD4/CD8, while clones growing later tipped toward CD4+.

TCRdb reprocessed the 5' RACE reads with MiXCR, giving one entry per CDR3 protein. The top ten hold 10% to 15% of the sample, which has around 500,000 distinct CDR3 sequences, 15% to 20% seen once. V lost 4 bases to trimming and J lost 5 bases, with 17 bases between them. The CDR3 covers 15 residues. The source is an adult woman who had mild COVID-19 (a few samples of this study predate the infection). Cell type and time point are not known. The rearrangement links TRBV12-3 or TRBV12-4 to TRBJ2-5; D is tentatively TRBD1 or TRBD2 (6 bases each). Specimen: PBMCs or a T cell subset sorted from them (not recorded which). The CDR3 DNA follows: TGTGCCAGCAGTTCGGGGGCTCCGGTGTATGAGACCCAGTACTTC. Translated: CASSSGAPVYETQYF.